One and the same sample provided the 13 T cell receptor beta chains below, sequenced in a study of graft-versus-host responses after intestinal transplantation (dated by TCRdb to about 2021). The library was obtained by the immunoSEQ multiplex PCR assay. TCRdb retrieved this table from immuneACCESS and kept in-frame rearrangements only. Not all clones are present; in checked studies, unresolved V genes account for under half, and no reason is known for the remainder. This sample gives about 98,000 clones in total; more than 75% of them show up just once. The ten largest clones take up 1.4% to 1.5% of the sample. The material was PBMCs, obtained 255 days after intestinal transplant. Every receptor here comes from a human patient who received an intestinal transplant, so some T cells may come from the graft donor.

The V gene is TRBV6-5, the J gene TRBJ2-2; D is undetermined. Germline V gene sequence: CDR1 MNHEY, CDR2 SVGAGI. This CDR3 spans 12 amino acids. V was pared by 5 bases and J by 7 bases, with 8 bases between. Here the CDR3 DNA reads TGTGCCAGCAGTAAAGGCATCGGGGAGCTGTTTTTT. Protein: CASSKGIGELFF.

V usage is TRBV27 and J usage is TRBJ2-7, with D perhaps TRBD2 (6 bases). The CDR3 extends over 17 amino acids. Germline V gene data show CDR1 as MNHEY and CDR2 as SMNVEV (reference sequence). Trimming removed 6 bases at V and 2 bases at J, with 23 bases between. For the CDR3, the DNA is TGTGCCAGCAGCCCCGAAGGTCCGCGGGGATCAGCCTACGAGCAGTACTTC. Its translation: CASSPEGPRGSAYEQYF.

The chain combines TRBV9 with TRBJ2-7, with TRBD2 identical over 12 bases. Germline CDR1 reads SGDLS; CDR2 reads YYNGEE. The V gene end was trimmed by 4 bases and the J gene end by 7 bases; junction bases not matched to a gene: 12. The CDR3 extends over 16 amino acids. CDR3 nucleotide sequence: TGTGCCAGCAGCATATCTAGCGGGGGGGCCACTGGTGAGCAGTACTTC. Residues: CASSISSGGATGEQYF.

The J gene is TRBJ2-1, the V gene TRBV10-3, with TRBD2 matching 8 bases. From germline, CDR1 is ENHRY and CDR2 SYGVKD. CDR3 length equals 14 residues. The junction had 0 bases not matched to a gene; V was cut back by 2 bases and J by 3 bases. This chain's CDR3 is CAISERGGYNEQFF. CDR3 nucleotide sequence: TGTGCCATCAGTGAGCGGGGGGGCTACAATGAGCAGTTCTTC.

This clone was observed once. The chain joins TRBV12-2 to TRBJ2-6; the DNA was not used to check the table's D call, TRBD2. TRBV12-2 is deemed a pseudogene. CDR3 length: 16 residues. Here the CDR3 DNA reads TGTGCAAGTCGCTTGAGCGGGGACTCTGGGGCCAACGTCCTGACTTTC. It encodes CASRLSGDSGANVLTF.

This clone was seen only once. The V gene is TRBV2, the J gene TRBJ1-2; no reliable D call. CDR1 and CDR2 (germline): SNHLY, FYNNEI. This CDR3 is 14 amino acids long. The V and J ends lost 7 bases and 0 bases respectively, with 12 bases between them. CDR3 nucleotides: TGTGCCAGCAAGGCGTCGCCCACTAACTATGGCTACACCTTC. It yields the protein CASKASPTNYGYTF.

The chain uses TRBV4-1 and TRBJ2-5; D gene unclear. The CDR3 is 17 amino acids. Germline lookup yields CDR1 MGHRA and CDR2 YSYEKL. V was shortened by 0 bases and J by 0 bases, with 14 bases between the two germline ends. The CDR3 DNA follows: TGCGCCAGCAGCCAAGATCCCCCCTGGGGTGACCAAGAGACCCAGTACTTC. It translates to CASSQDPPWGDQETQYF.

CDR3 DNA sequence: TGCAGCGTTTTGGGGGGCAGCGACCTTAACTATGGCTACACCTTC. This codes for CSVLGGSDLNYGYTF. This chain links TRBV29-1 with TRBJ1-2; possible D gene TRBD1, 6 bases. V lost 5 bases and J lost 1, with 17 bases in between. The CDR3 extends over 15 amino acids. Per germline, CDR1 SQVTM and CDR2 ANQGSEA.

This chain joins TRBV15 and TRBJ1-6; 7 positions match TRBD1. The CDR3 length is 16 residues. J lost 5 bases, V lost 1 base, and 5 bases had no gene match. The germline CDR1 and CDR2 sequences are LNHNV and YYDKDF (reference sequence). The CDR3 coding sequence is TGTGCCACCAGCAGAGGCGGGACAGCCCATAATTCACCCCTCCACTTT. It is translated as CATSRGGTAHNSPLHF.

The rearrangement joins TRBV27 to TRBJ2-5; D uncertain. This CDR3 is 16 amino acids long. V gave up 4 bases and J gave up 2 bases, with 17 bases separating them. CDR1 and CDR2 from the germline V gene are MNHEY and SMNVEV (reference sequence). The CDR3 here is CASSSLLRSPQETQYF. CDR3 nucleotides: TGTGCCAGCAGTTCCCTCCTGCGGTCACCGCAAGAGACCCAGTACTTC.

This clone came up a few times. V and J are TRBV15 and TRBJ1-4; D unresolved. V dropped 1 base and J dropped 8 bases, with 8 bases sitting between them. The germline gives CDR1 LNHNV, CDR2 YYDKDF (reference sequence). CDR3 length equals 13 residues. The CDR3 sequence: CATSRGVQEKLFF. The CDR3 coding sequence is TGTGCCACCAGCAGAGGGGTCCAAGAAAAACTGTTTTTT.

The CDR3 reads CATSLLTGGEETQYF. In nucleotides, the CDR3 is TGTGCCACCAGCCTACTGACAGGGGGCGAGGAGACCCAGTACTTC. This chain joins TRBV28 and TRBJ2-5, with 10 bases lining up with TRBD1. The V gene end was trimmed by 10 bases and the J gene end by 5 bases; junction bases not matched to a gene: 13. The CDR3 loop spans 15 amino acids. Germline lookup yields CDR1 MDHEN and CDR2 SYDVKM.

The genes are TRBV7-9 and TRBJ2-1; D remains unclear. Trimming took off 3 bases at V and 4 bases at J, with 25 bases between the two ends. This CDR3 is built from 19 residues. Per the germline V gene, CDR1 is SEHNR and CDR2 is FQNEAQ (reference sequence). The DNA for the CDR3 is TGTGCCAGCAGCTTTTTCATTTCATCTAGGCCGCCTTCATACAATGAGCAGTTCTTC. Its protein is CASSFFISSRPPSYNEQFF. Variable domain in full (rest from reference TRBV7-9 and TRBJ2-1): DTGVSQNPRHKITKRGQNVTFRCDPISEHNRLYWYRQTLGQGPEFLTYFQNEAQLEKSRLLSDRFSAERPKGSFSTLEIQRTEQGDSAMYLCASSFFISSRPPSYNEQFFGPGTRLTVL.